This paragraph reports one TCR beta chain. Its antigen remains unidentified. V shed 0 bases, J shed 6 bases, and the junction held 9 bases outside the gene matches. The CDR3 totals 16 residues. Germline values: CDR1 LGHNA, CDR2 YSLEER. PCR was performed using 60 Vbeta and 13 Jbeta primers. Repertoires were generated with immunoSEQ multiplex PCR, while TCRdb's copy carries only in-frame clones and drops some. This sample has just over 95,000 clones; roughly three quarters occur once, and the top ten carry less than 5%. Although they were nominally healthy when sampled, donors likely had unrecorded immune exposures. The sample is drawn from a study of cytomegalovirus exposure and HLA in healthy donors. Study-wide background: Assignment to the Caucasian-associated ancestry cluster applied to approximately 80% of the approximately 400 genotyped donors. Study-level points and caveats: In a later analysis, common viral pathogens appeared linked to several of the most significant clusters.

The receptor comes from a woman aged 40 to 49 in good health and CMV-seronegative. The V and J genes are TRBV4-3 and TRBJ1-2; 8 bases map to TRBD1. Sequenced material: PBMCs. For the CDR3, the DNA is TGCGCCAGCAGCCAAGAGCCAGGGGGCTTGAGGGATGGCTACACCTTC. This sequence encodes CASSQEPGGLRDGYTF.